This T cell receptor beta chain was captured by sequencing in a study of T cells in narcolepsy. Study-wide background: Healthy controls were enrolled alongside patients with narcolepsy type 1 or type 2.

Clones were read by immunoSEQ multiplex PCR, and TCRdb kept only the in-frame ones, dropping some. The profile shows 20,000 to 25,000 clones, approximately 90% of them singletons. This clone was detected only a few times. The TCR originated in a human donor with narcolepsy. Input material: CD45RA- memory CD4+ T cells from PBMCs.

The CDR3 DNA reads as TGCGCCAGCAGCACCCCGGACAGGGGGGGCCTAAGGATGTATGGCTACACCTTC. Translation: CASSTPDRGGLRMYGYTF. This chain uses TRBV5-1 with TRBJ1-2; 10 nucleotides match TRBD1. The trim removed 4 bases at V and 5 bases at J, leaving 17 bases unmatched. Germline CDR1 reads SGHRS; CDR2 reads YFSETQ. The CDR3 has 18 residues.